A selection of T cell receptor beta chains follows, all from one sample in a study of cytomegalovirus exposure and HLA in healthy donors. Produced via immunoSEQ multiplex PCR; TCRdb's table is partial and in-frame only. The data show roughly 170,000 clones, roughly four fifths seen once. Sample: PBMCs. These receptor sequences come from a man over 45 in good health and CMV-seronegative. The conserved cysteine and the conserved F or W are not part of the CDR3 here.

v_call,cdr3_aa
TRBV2,ASSVGYYGYT
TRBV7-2,ASSLGATSNEQF
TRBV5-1,ASATGGSLLYEQY
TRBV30,AWNRSPSGNTIY
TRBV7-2,ASVYSSASTDTQY
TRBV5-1,ASVKDGGETQY
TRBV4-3,ASSQDSLSGGTDTQY
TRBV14,ASSQDLGQGKLGYT
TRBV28,ASSVTGGSNTEAF
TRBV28,ASSSNRVPEAF
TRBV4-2,ASRLRLAASTDTQY
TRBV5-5,ASSSIRGSSYNEQF
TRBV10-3,AISESGGAPYEQY
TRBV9,ASSAGTRGNEQY
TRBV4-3,ASSQGGPSGGPYNEQF
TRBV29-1,SVGISKGTSGSWGYNEQF
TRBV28,ASRSYGYT
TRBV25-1,ASSAWTGGRGEQY
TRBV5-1,ATSSGTANYGYT
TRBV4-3,ASSQDYKAGGGETQY
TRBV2,ASRAGTDPYEQY
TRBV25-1,ASSEPQGKAETQY
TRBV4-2,ASSQDRRARGEKLF
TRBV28,ASSLGGVTNEKLF
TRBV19,ASSLYGAGSYEQY